This paragraph reports one T cell receptor beta chain. Antigen unknown. The read ends 3 residues before the CDR3 terminus; that terminus is restored from the germline J gene. This entry comes from a study of T cells in women clearing cervical HPV infection. Study observations and caveats: Each sample's T-cell count was unknown, possibly confounding richness.

Profiled with immunoSEQ multiplex PCR; TCRdb holds only in-frame clones, not every one. The listing contains around 30,000 clones. CDR3 length equals 14 residues. Trimming stripped 3 bases from V and 5 bases from J, with 13 bases between. From germline, CDR1 is DFQATT and CDR2 SNEGSKA (reference sequence). The gene calls are TRBV20-1 and TRBJ1-4; maybe TRBD1 (6 bases). This clonotype originated in a woman aged 18 to 75 with a cervical HPV16 infection that either progressed to CIN3+ or cleared (not recorded which). Sequences were obtained from blood buffy coat. CDR3 DNA, as far as it was read: TGCAGTGCTAGTCGTGGGACACTGAATGAAAAA. Translated: CSASRGTLNEK. The CDR3 in full is CSASRGTLNEKLFF.